This TCR beta chain was found in a study of post-analysis software for immune sequencing data. Built from TCR beta cDNA, the libraries had unique molecular identifiers in them. TCRdb independently ran MiXCR on the PCR reads; one entry per CDR3 protein. The sample shows 600,000 to 700,000 distinct CDR3 sequences, 55% to 60% of them seen only once. This CDR3 is 14 amino acids long. The V segment lost 4 bases and the J segment 4 bases; nucleotides outside the gene matches: 2. Germline V gene sequence: CDR1 SQVTM, CDR2 ANQGSEA. Findings of the study overall: With TRBV5-6, TRBV5-1 and TRBV20-1 included, 4 or 5 TRBV segments were more frequent in patients than in controls.

Remarks on this clonotype: Its matching antigen is unknown.

The source of this sequence is a girl under 10 years old with multiple sclerosis. This chain uses TRBV29-1 with TRBJ2-1, with 12 bases aligning to TRBD1. Source material: blood. For the CDR3, the DNA is TGCAGCGTTGCGGGACAGGGGGCGTACAATGAGCAGTTCTTC. Its protein is CSVAGQGAYNEQFF.